This entry concerns a single T cell receptor (beta chain). Its antigen remains unknown. CDR1 and CDR2 from the germline V gene are SNHLY and FYNNEI. There are 14 residues in the CDR3. Trimming pared 3 bases from V and 2 bases from J, leaving 10 bases between. Assay used: immunoSEQ multiplex PCR; TCRdb lists only in-frame clones, some missing. The sample has approximately 1.5 million clones, 98% seen once. The data are from a study of shared clonotypes between healthy human individuals. Study background: CD8 memory received one plate per donor, CD8 naive two, CD4 memory three and CD4 naive three. Whole-study results and caveats: Generally, naive subsets came out with larger estimated richness than memory subsets.

The sequenced material came from naive CD4+ T cells sorted from blood. Subset: CD45RA+ positively selected. The chain links TRBV2 to TRBJ2-5; maybe TRBD1 (6 bases). The clonotype was recovered from a man aged 25 to 40 in good health. The CDR3 nucleotides are TGTGCCAGCAGTGATCGACAGGAGCAAGAGACCCAGTACTTC. Amino acid sequence: CASSDRQEQETQYF.